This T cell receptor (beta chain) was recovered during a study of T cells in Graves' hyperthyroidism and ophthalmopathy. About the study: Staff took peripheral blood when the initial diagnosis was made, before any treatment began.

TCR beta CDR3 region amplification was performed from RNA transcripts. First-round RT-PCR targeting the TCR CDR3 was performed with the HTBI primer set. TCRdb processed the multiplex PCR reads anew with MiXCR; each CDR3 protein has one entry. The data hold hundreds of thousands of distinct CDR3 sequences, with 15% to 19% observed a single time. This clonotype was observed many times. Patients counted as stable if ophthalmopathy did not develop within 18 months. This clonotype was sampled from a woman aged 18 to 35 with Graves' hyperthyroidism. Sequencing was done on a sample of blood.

Written as DNA, the CDR3 is TGCAGCGTTGGTGGCTACCAAGAGACCCAGTACTTC. The encoded protein is CSVGGYQETQYF. The chain has TRBV29-1 and TRBJ2-5; D remains unclear. The CDR3 length is 12 residues. V gave up 4 bases and J gave up 0 bases, with 6 bases separating them. Per germline, CDR1 SQVTM and CDR2 ANQGSEA.